Listed here are 15 T cell receptor beta chains from one sample, sequenced in a study of T cells in Graves' hyperthyroidism and ophthalmopathy. The TCR beta CDR3 regions underwent amplification using RNA transcripts as the source. First-round RT-PCR of the TCR CDR3 relied on the HTBI primer set. From the multiplex PCR reads, TCRdb called clonotypes with MiXCR, one entry per CDR3 protein. Of some 490,000 distinct CDR3 sequences in the sample, around 15% are singletons; the top ten hold about 31%. The sequenced material came from blood. The receptors derive from a woman in her 30s with Graves' ophthalmopathy.

This clonotype showed up just a few times. This chain connects TRBV6-2 or TRBV6-3 to TRBJ1-5; no firm D call. This CDR3 is 13 amino acids long. CDR1 and CDR2 (germline): MNHEY, SVGEGT. V lost 7 bases and J lost 1, with 8 bases in between. The CDR3 nucleotides read TGTGCCAGCACACTAAGCAGCAATCAGCCCCAGCATTTT. This encodes CASTLSSNQPQHF.

The genes are TRBV7-8 and TRBJ2-1; 8 bases are a match to TRBD2. The germline V gene encodes CDR1 SGHVS and CDR2 FQNEAQ. This CDR3 spans 18 amino acids. After removal of 1 base from V and 8 bases from J, the junction contained 16 bases not matched to a gene. CDR3 in amino acids: CASSLGRLAGIGQDEQFF. The CDR3, as DNA: TGTGCCAGCAGCTTAGGGAGATTAGCGGGAATTGGGCAGGATGAGCAGTTCTTC.

This clonotype was seen only a few times. V is TRBV2 and J is TRBJ2-1; TRBD1 aligns across 9 bases. The length of the CDR3 is 15 residues. J was trimmed by 7 bases and V by 0 bases; bases with no gene match: 4. Germline CDR1 and CDR2: SNHLY and FYNNEI. In DNA, the CDR3 is TGTGCCAGCAGTGAAGCTGGGACAGGGAGAAATGAGCAGTTCTTC. Amino acids: CASSEAGTGRNEQFF.

The gene calls are TRBV18 and TRBJ1-3; 7 bases align to TRBD1. V lost 4 bases and J lost 0; bases outside the gene matches: 15. This CDR3 comprises 19 residues. The germline V gene encodes CDR1 KGHSH and CDR2 LQKENI. Written as DNA, the CDR3 is TGTGCCAGCTCACGGTCGATCGGGGACAGCGGAAACTCTGGAAACACCATATATTTT. Translation gives CASSRSIGDSGNSGNTIYF.

This clonotype showed up many times. The CDR3 bases are TGTGCCGGCAAAGAGGGGGGGAATGAAAAACTGTTTTTT. Its protein product is CAGKEGGNEKLFF. V usage is TRBV7-9 and J usage is TRBJ1-4; D is possibly TRBD1 (6 bases). Germline V CDR1 and CDR2: SEHNR, FQNEAQ (reference sequence). This CDR3 contains 13 residues. V was trimmed by 11 bases and J by 5 bases, leaving 15 bases between them.

This clonotype was counted at least ten times. J is TRBJ2-3 and V is TRBV2, with 11 bases identical to TRBD2. The CDR3 is 16 residues long. Per the germline V gene, CDR1 is SNHLY and CDR2 is FYNNEI. With 4 bases clipped from V and 6 bases from J, the junction kept 9 bases outside the gene matches. As DNA, the CDR3 is TGTGCCAGCAGTGGGGCCCTAGCGGGAGGTTTGGATACGCAGTATTTT. This encodes CASSGALAGGLDTQYF.

This clonotype occurred many times. V is TRBV3-1 and J is TRBJ2-7; 8 bases map to TRBD2. After removal of 4 bases from V and 1 base from J, the junction contained 9 bases not matched to a gene. The germline V gene has CDR1 LGHDT and CDR2 YNNKEL (reference sequence). CDR3 length equals 16 residues. CDR3 coding DNA: TGTGCCAGCAGCCGAGCGGCGAGCGGGAGTTCCTACGAGCAGTACTTC. Translated: CASSRAASGSSYEQYF.

This clonotype was picked up a small number of times. The chain combines TRBV9 with TRBJ2-1, with D unclear. CDR1 is SGDLS and CDR2 is YYNGEE in the germline V gene. The CDR3 covers 12 residues. The ends were cut back, 2 bases at V and 5 bases at J, with 5 bases in the middle. CDR3 loop: CASSVNHNEQFF. The CDR3 region has the DNA TGTGCCAGCAGCGTCAACCACAATGAGCAGTTCTTC.

The chain is built from TRBV7-8 and TRBJ2-7; 9 bases align to TRBD2. CDR3 size: 14 residues. CDR1 is SGHVS and CDR2 is FQNEAQ in the germline V gene. The junction had 6 bases not matched to a gene; V was cut back by 6 bases and J by 3 bases. The chain's CDR3 is CASREAGGSYEQYF. CDR3 sequence (DNA): TGTGCCAGCAGGGAAGCGGGAGGCAGCTACGAGCAGTACTTC.

This CDR3 reads CASSLDRGDANSPLHF. Written as DNA, the CDR3 is TGTGCCAGCAGCCTGGACAGGGGAGATGCGAATTCACCCCTCCACTTT. J is TRBJ1-6 and V is TRBV12-3 or TRBV12-4, with 9 bases fitting TRBD1. This CDR3 has 16 amino acids. V trimming: 6 bases; J trimming: 7 bases; junction bases outside the gene matches: 10.

This clonotype was observed many times. The CDR3 nucleotides are TGTGCCAGCAGCTTATCAAGAGGGAACATTCAGTACTTC. Residues: CASSLSRGNIQYF. The V call is TRBV7-2, the J call TRBJ2-4; D might be TRBD2 (5 bases). The length of the CDR3 is 13 residues. Per the germline V gene, CDR1 is SGHTA and CDR2 is FQGNSA. V lost 2 bases and J lost 7, with 9 bases in between.

The chain's CDR3 is CASSQQHSGANVLTF. CDR3 bases: TGTGCCAGCAGCCAACAGCACTCTGGGGCCAACGTCCTGACTTTC. This chain joins TRBV14 and TRBJ2-6; D ambiguous. Germline values: CDR1 SGHDN, CDR2 FVKESK. The length of the CDR3 is 15 residues. Trimming removed 2 bases from V and 0 bases from J, with 5 bases in between.

The rearrangement uses TRBV5-6 and TRBJ2-6, with D perhaps assigned TRBD1 or TRBD2 (5 bases each). Germline assignment: CDR1 SGHDT and CDR2 YYEEEE. Trimming removed 3 bases from V and 0 bases from J, with 16 bases in between. This CDR3 region has 18 residues. Here the CDR3 reads CASSYDGAGASGANVLTF. CDR3 coding DNA: TGTGCCAGCAGCTATGACGGAGCCGGGGCCTCTGGGGCCAACGTCCTGACTTTC.

V usage is TRBV6-5 and J usage is TRBJ2-1, with a possible D match to TRBD2 (6 bases). Germline V lookup: CDR1 MNHEY, CDR2 SVGAGI. V lost 2 bases, J lost 7 bases, and 15 bases lay in between. The CDR3 spans 15 residues. The CDR3, as DNA: TGTGCCAGCAGTTACGTGGAGGGGACGGGAAATGAGCAGTTCTTC. Protein: CASSYVEGTGNEQFF.

J is TRBJ1-5 and V is TRBV20-1; D perhaps matches TRBD1 (6 bases). CDR3 length: 13 amino acids. V lost 5 bases, J lost 2 bases, and 10 bases lay in between. Germline V gene sequence: CDR1 DFQATT, CDR2 SNEGSKA (reference sequence). CDR3 nucleotide sequence: TGCAGTGCTCTCCACAGGGGCAATCAGCCCCAGCATTTT. Amino acids: CSALHRGNQPQHF.